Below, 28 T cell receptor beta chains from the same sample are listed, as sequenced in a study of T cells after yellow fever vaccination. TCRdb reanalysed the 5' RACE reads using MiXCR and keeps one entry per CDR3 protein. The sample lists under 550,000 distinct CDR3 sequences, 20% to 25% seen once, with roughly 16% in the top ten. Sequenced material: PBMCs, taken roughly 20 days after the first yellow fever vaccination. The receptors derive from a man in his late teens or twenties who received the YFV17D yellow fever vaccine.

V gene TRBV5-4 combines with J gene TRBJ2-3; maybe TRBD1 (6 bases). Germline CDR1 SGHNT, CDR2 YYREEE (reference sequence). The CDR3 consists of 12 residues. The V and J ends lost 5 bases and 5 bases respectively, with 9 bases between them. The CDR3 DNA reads TGTGCCAGCAGGACGACAGGAGATACGCAGTATTTT. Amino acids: CASRTTGDTQYF.

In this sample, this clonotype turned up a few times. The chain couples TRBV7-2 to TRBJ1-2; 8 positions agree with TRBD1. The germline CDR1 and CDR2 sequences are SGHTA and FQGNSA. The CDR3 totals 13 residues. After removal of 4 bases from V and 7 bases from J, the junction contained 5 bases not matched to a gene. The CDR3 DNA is TGTGCCAGCAGCTCCAGGACAGGGAGTGGCTACACCTTC. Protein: CASSSRTGSGYTF.

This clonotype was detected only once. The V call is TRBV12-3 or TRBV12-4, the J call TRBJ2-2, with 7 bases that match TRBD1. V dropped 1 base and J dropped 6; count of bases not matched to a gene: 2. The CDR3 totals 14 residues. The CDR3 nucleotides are TGTGCCAGCAGTTTAGACAGGGGAGCCGGGGAGCTGTTTTTT. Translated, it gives CASSLDRGAGELFF.

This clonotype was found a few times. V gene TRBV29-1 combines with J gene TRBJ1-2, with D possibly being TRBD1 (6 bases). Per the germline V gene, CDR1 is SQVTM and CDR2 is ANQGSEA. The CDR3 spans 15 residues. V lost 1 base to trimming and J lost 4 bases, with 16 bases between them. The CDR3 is CSVEAWIGRGYGYTF. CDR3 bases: TGCAGCGTTGAAGCGTGGATTGGCAGGGGCTATGGCTACACCTTC. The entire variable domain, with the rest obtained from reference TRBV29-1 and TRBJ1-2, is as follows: SAVISQKPSRDICQRGTSLTIQCQVDSQVTMMFWYRQQPGQSLTLIATANQGSEATYESGFVIDKFPISRPNLTFSTLTVSNMSPEDSSIYLCSVEAWIGRGYGYTFGSGTRLTVV.

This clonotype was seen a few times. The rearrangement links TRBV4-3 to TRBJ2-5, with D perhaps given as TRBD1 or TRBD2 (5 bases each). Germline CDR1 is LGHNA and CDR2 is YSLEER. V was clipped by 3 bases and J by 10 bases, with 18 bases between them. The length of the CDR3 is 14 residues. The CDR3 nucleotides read TGCGCCAGCAGCCAGAGGGTGAAAGGGGCTCACCAGTACTTC. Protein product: CASSQRVKGAHQYF.

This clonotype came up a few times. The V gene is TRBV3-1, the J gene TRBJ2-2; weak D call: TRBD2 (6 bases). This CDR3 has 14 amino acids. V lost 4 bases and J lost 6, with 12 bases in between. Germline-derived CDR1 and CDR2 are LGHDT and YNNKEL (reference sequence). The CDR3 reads CASSLRGGPGELFF. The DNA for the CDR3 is TGTGCCAGCAGCCTTCGGGGAGGACCCGGGGAGCTGTTTTTT.

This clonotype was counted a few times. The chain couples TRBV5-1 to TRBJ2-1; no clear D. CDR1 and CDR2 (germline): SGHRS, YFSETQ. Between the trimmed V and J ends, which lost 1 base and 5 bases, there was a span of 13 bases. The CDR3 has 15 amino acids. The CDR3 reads CASSLFLSRDNEQFF. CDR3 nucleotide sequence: TGCGCCAGCAGCTTGTTTTTGAGTCGGGACAATGAGCAGTTCTTC.

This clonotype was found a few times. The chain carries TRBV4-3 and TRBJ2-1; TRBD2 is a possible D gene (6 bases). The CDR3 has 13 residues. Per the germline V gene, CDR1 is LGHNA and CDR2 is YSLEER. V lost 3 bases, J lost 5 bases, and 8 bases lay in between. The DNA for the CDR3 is TGCGCCAGCAGCCAGGACTATCACAATGAGCAGTTCTTC. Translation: CASSQDYHNEQFF.

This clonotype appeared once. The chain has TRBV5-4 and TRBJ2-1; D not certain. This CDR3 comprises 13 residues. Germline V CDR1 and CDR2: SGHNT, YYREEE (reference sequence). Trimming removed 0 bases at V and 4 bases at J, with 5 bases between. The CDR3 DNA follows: TGTGCCAGCAGCTTGGAGGAGTACAATGAGCAGTTCTTC. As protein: CASSLEEYNEQFF.

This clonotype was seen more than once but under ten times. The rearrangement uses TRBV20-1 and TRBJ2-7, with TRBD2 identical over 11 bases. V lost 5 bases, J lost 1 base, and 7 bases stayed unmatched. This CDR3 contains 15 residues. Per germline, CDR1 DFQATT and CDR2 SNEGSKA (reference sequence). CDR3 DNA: TGCAGTGCTCTCCTTCGACTAGCGGGATCCTACGAGCAGTACGTC. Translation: CSALLRLAGSYEQYV.

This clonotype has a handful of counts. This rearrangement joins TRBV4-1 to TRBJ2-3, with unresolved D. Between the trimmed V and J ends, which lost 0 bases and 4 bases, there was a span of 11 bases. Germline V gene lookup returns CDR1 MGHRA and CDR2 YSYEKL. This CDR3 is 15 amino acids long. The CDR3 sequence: CASSQEREGADTQYF. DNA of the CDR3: TGCGCCAGCAGCCAAGAAAGGGAAGGCGCAGATACGCAGTATTTT.

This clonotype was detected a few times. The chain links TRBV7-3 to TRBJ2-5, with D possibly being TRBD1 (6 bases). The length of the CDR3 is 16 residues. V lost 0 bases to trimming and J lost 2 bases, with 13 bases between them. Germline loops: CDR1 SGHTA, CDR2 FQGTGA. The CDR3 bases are TGTGCCAGCAGCTTAACACAGAACAGGGAGCAAGAGACCCAGTACTTC. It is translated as CASSLTQNREQETQYF.

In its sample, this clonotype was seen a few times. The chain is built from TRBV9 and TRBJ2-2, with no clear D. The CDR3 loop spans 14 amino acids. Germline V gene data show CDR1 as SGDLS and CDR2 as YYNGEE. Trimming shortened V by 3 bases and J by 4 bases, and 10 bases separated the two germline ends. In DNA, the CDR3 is TGTGCCAGCAGCGCCCAAGGGCCCACCGGGGAGCTGTTTTTT. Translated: CASSAQGPTGELFF. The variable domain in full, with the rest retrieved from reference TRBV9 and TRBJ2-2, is DSGVTQTPKHLITATGQRVTLRCSPRSGDLSVYWYQQSLDQGLQFLIQYYNGEERAKGNILERFSAQQFPDLHSELNLSSLELGDSALYFCASSAQGPTGELFFGEGSRLTVL.

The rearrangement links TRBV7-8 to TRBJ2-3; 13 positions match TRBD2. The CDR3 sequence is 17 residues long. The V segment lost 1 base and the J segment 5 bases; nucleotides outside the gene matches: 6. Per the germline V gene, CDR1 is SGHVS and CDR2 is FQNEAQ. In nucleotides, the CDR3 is TGTGCCAGCAGCTTAGTAGCGACTAGCGGGGGGCAAGATACGCAGTATTTT. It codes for CASSLVATSGGQDTQYF.

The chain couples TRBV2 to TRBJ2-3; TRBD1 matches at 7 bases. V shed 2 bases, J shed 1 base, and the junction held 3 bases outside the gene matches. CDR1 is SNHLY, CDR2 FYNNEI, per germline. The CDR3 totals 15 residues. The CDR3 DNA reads TGTGCCAGCAGTGAACAGGGACAGCGCACAGATACGCAGTATTTT. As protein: CASSEQGQRTDTQYF.

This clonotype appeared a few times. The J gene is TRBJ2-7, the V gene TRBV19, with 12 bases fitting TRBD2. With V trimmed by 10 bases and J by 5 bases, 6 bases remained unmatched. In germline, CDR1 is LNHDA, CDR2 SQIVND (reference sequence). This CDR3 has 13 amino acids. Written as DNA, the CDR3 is TGTGCCACAGGACTAGCGGGGTATAACGAGCAGTACTTC. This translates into CATGLAGYNEQYF.

DNA of the CDR3: TGCGCCAGCAGCTTGGATCCGGGACAGGGAGGTGAAAAACTGTTTTTT. This translates into CASSLDPGQGGEKLFF. This chain joins TRBV5-1 and TRBJ1-4; 9 bases fit TRBD1. The CDR3 covers 16 residues. The V segment lost 0 bases and the J segment 7 bases; nucleotides outside the gene matches: 7. Germline-derived CDR1 and CDR2 are SGHRS and YFSETQ.

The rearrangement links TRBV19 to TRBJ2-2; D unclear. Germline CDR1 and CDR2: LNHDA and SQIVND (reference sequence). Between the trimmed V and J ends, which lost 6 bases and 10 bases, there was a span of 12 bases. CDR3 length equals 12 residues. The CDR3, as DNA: TGTGCCAGTAGCGAACAAAAGGAGGAGCTGTTTTTT. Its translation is CASSEQKEELFF.

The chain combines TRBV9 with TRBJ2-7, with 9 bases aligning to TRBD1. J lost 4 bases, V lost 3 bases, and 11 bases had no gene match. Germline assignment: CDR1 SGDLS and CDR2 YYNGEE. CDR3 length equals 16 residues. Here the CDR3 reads CASSAYTGGKRYEQYV. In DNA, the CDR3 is TGTGCCAGCAGCGCCTATACAGGGGGCAAGAGGTACGAGCAGTACGTC.

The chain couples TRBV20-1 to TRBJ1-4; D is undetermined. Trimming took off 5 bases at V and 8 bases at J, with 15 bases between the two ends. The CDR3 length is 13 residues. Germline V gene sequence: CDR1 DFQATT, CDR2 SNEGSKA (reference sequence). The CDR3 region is CSARHLREEKLFF. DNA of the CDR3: TGCAGTGCTCGACACCTGCGAGAAGAAAAACTGTTTTTT.

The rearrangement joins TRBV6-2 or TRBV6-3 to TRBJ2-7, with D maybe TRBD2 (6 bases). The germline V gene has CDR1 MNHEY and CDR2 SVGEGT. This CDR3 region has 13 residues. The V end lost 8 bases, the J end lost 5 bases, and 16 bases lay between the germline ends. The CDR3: CASRFGGGDEQYV. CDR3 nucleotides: TGTGCCAGCCGCTTTGGGGGAGGCGACGAGCAGTACGTC.

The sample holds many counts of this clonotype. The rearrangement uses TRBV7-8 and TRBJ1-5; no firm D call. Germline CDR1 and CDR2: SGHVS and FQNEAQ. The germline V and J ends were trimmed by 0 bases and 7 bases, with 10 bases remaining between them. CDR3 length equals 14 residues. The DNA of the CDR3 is TGTGCCAGCAGCTTAGCAGTGGGTCAACAGCCCCAGCATTTT. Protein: CASSLAVGQQPQHF.

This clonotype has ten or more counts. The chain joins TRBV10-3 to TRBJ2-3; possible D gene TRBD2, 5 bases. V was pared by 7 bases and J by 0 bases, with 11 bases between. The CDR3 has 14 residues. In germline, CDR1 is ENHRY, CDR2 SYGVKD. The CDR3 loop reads CAITSGSSTDTQYF. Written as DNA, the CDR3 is TGTGCCATCACCAGCGGATCTAGCACAGATACGCAGTATTTT.

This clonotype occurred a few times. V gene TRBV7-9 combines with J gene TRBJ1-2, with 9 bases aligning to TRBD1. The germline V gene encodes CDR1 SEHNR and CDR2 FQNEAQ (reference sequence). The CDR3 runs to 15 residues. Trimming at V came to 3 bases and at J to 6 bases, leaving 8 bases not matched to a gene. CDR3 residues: CASSFWDRVSHGYTF. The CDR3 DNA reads TGTGCCAGCAGCTTCTGGGACAGGGTCTCCCATGGCTACACCTTC.

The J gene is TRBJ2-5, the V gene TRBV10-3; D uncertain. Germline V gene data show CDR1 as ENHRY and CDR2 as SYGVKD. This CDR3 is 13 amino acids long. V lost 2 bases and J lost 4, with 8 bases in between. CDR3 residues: CAISEGLGETQYF. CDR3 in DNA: TGTGCCATCAGTGAGGGGTTAGGAGAGACCCAGTACTTC.

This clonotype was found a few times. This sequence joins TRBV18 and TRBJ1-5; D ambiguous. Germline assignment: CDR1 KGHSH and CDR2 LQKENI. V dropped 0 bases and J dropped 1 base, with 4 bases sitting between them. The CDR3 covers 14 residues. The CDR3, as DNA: TGTGCCAGCTCACCACCGTCGAGCAATCAGCCCCAGCATTTT. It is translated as CASSPPSSNQPQHF.

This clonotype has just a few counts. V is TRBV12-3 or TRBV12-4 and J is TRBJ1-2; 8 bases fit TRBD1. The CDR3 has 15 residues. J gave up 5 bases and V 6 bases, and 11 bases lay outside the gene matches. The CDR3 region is CASRARGGQVYGYTF. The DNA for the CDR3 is TGTGCCAGCAGAGCTCGGGGGGGACAGGTTTATGGCTACACCTTC.

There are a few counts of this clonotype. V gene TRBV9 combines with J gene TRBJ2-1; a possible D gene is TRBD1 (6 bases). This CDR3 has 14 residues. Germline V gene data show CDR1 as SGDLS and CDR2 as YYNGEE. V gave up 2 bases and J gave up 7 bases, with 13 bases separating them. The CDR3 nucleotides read TGTGCCAGCAGCGTCGGGACACCCCTAAATGAGCAGTTCTTC. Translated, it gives CASSVGTPLNEQFF. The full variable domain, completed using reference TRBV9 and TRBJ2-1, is DSGVTQTPKHLITATGQRVTLRCSPRSGDLSVYWYQQSLDQGLQFLIQYYNGEERAKGNILERFSAQQFPDLHSELNLSSLELGDSALYFCASSVGTPLNEQFFGPGTRLTVL.